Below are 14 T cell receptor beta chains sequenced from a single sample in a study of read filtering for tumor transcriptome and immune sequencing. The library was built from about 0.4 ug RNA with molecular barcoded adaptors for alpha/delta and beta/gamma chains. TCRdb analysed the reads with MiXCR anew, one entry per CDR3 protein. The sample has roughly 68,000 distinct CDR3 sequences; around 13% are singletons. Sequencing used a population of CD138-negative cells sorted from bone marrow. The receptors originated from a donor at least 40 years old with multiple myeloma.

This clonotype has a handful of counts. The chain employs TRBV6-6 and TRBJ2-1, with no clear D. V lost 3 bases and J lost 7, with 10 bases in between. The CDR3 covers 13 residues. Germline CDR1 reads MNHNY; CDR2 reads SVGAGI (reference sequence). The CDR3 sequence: CASSYASGNEQFF. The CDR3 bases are TGTGCCAGCAGTTATGCCAGTGGAAATGAGCAGTTCTTC.

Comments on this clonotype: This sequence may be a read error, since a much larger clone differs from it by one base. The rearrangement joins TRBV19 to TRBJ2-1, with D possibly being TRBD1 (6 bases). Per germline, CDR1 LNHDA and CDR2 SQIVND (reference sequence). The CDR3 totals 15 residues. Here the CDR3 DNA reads TGTGCCAGTAGTATAACAGGGAGAGTATACAATGAGCGGTTCTTC. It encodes CASSITGRVYNERFF.

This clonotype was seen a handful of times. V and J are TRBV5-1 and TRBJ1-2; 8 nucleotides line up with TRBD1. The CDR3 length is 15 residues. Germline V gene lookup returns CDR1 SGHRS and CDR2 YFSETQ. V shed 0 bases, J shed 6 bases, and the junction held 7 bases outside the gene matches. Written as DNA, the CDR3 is TGCGCCAGCAGCTTGGGGCACAGGGGGACGGATGGCTACACCTTC. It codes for CASSLGHRGTDGYTF.

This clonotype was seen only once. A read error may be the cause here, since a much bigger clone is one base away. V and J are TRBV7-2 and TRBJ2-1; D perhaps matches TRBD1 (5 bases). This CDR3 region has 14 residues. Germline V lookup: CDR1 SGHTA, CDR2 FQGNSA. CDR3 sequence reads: CASSFPTVQETRYF. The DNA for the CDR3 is TGTGCCAGCAGCTTCCCGACAGTCCAAGAGACCCGGTACTTC.

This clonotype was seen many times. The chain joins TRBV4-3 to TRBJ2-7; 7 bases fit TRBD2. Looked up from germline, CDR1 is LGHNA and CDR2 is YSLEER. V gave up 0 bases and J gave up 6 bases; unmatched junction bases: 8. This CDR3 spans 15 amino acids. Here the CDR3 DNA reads TGCGCCAGCAGCCAAGATCCGCGGGAGCGGGGCGAGCAGTACTTC. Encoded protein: CASSQDPRERGEQYF.

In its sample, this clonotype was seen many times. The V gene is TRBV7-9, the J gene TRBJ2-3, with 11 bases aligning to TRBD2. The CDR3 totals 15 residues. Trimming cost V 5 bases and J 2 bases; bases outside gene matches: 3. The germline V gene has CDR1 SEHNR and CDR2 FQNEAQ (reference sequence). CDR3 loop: CASSGSGRATDTQYF. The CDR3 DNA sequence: TGTGCCAGCAGCGGTAGCGGGAGGGCCACAGATACGCAGTATTTT.

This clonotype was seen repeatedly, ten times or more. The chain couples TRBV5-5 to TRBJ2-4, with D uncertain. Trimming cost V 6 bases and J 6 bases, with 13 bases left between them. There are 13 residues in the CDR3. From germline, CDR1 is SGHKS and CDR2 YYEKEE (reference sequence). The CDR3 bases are TGTGCCAGCAACAAGATAGGCCTAAACATTCAGTACTTC. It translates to CASNKIGLNIQYF. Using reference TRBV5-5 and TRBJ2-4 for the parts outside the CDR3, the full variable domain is DAGVTQSPTHLIKTRGQQVTLRCSPISGHKSVSWYQQVLGQGPQFIFQYYEKEERGRGNFPDRFSARQFPNYSSELNVNALLLGDSALYLCASNKIGLNIQYFGAGTRLSVL.

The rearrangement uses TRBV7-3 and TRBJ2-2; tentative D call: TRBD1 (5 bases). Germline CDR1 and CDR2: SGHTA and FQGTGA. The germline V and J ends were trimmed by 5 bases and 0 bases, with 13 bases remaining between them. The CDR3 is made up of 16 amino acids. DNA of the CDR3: TGTGCCAGCAGCCGACAGTCCCCAGCGAACACCGGGGAGCTGTTTTTT. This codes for CASSRQSPANTGELFF.

CDR3 coding DNA: TGCGCCAGCAGCCCCGACAGGGGGCGATCCGAGCAGTACTTC. Translated: CASSPDRGRSEQYF. The chain joins TRBV5-1 to TRBJ2-7; 10 bases are a match to TRBD1. CDR3 length equals 14 residues. V dropped 4 bases and J dropped 6; count of bases not matched to a gene: 7. CDR1 and CDR2 from the germline V gene are SGHRS and YFSETQ.

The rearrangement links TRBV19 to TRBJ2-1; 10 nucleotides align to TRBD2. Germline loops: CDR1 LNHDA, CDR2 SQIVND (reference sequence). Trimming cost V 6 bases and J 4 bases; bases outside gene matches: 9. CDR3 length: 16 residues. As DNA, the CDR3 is TGTGCCAGTAGCACGGGACTAGCGTTCGTGTACAATGAGCAGTTCTTC. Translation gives CASSTGLAFVYNEQFF.

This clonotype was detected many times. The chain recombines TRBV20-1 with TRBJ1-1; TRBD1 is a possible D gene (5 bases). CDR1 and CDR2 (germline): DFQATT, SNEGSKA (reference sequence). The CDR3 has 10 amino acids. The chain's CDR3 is CSGTDAEAFF. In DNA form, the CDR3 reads TGCTCCGGGACGGATGCGGAAGCTTTCTTT.

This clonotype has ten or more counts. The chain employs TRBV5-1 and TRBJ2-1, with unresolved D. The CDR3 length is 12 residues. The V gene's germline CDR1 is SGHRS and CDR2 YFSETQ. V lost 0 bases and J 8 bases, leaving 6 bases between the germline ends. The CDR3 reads CASSLDNDEQFF. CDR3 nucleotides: TGCGCCAGCAGCTTGGACAACGATGAGCAGTTCTTC.

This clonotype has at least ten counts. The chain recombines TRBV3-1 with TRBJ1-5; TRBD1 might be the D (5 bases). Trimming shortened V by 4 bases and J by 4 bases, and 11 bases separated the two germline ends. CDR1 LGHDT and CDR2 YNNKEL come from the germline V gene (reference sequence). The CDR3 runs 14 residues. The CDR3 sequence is CASSPGTPNQPQHF. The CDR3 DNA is TGTGCCAGCAGCCCCGGGACCCCAAATCAGCCCCAGCATTTT.

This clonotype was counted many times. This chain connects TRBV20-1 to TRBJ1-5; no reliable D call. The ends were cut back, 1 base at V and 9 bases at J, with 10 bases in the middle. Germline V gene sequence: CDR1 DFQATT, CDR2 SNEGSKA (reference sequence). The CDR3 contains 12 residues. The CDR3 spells CSARVGFGPQHF. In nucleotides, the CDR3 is TGCAGTGCTAGAGTGGGATTCGGGCCCCAGCATTTT.